This T cell receptor beta chain was captured in a study of blood T cell repertoires in COVID-19. In the study overall: Acute and convalescent COVID-19 samples came from the United States, Italy and Spain. T cells, B-cell-depleted T cells, or PBMCs provided the cDNA or gDNA that served as material.

Per germline, CDR1 SGHTA and CDR2 FQGNSA. This CDR3 has 12 amino acids. V lost 1 base and J 8 bases, leaving 6 bases between the germline ends. As handled by the study authors: Scientists estimated how many nucleated cells there were by amplifying reference gene primers. Sequencing was performed with immunoSEQ multiplex PCR; in TCRdb, only in-frame clones are kept and a portion is missing. V and J calls and clone size are those listed in that table; D and trimming were worked out from the DNA. The table shows tens of thousands of clones, with approximately 86% occurring only once. The V and J genes are TRBV7-2 and TRBJ1-3; no reliable D call. Sequenced: peripheral blood. The TCR sequence derives from a man in his 70s with acute or convalescent COVID-19. The CDR3 nucleotides are TGTGCCAGCAGCTTAGACGGGGACACCATATATTTT. It specifies CASSLDGDTIYF.